The rows below give T cell receptor beta chains drawn from one sample of a study of T cell clones after liver transplantation. Assay: immunoSEQ multiplex PCR; the TCRdb copy retains only in-frame clones and omits some. The sample includes tens of thousands of clones, around three quarters of them seen just once. Material: CD4+ T cells from blood, obtained at the roughly 15-month timepoint. The receptors were gathered from a human patient who received a liver transplant. The T cells may come from the graft donor. Each CDR3 is given with its conserved first and last residue. The D gene is left open where the match is weak. Clone size is stated in some rows and not others, as once, few, many or a class when expanded.

CDR3	DNA	D	size	V	J
CASSLDHRGSYNEQFF	TGTGCCAGCAGTTTAGATCACAGGGGCTCCTACAATGAGCAGTTCTTC	TRBD1	few	TRBV28	TRBJ2-1
CASSLQGPSGAFF	TGTGCCAGCAGCTTACAGGGACCCTCGGGAGCTTTCTTT	-	-	TRBV7-9	TRBJ1-1
CATSRGGGRAQVDEQFF	TGTGCCACCAGCAGAGGGGGCGGGAGGGCCCAGGTAGATGAGCAGTTCTTC	TRBD2	-	TRBV15	TRBJ2-1
CASSFSSPDTQYF	TGTGCCAGCAGCTTCTCTAGTCCGGATACGCAGTATTTT	-	-	TRBV11-2	TRBJ2-3
CASSERDRGAETQYF	TGTGCCAGCAGTGAGCGGGACAGGGGCGCGGAGACCCAGTACTTC	TRBD1	-	TRBV6-4	TRBJ2-5
CASSPWTGRGTDTQYF	TGTGCCAGCAGCCCATGGACAGGGAGGGGCACAGATACGCAGTATTTT	-	-	TRBV9	TRBJ2-3
CSGSTPEADTQYF	TGCAGCGGGTCTACCCCGGAGGCAGATACGCAGTATTTT	-	-	TRBV29-1	TRBJ2-3
CASSFYLVSDDQPQHF	TGTGCCAGCAGCTTCTATTTAGTAAGCGACGATCAGCCCCAGCATTTT	-	-	TRBV7-2	TRBJ1-5
CASSESPGRGNYGYTF	TGTGCCAGCAGTGAATCCCCTGGCAGGGGTAACTATGGCTACACCTTC	-	-	TRBV25-1	TRBJ1-2
CASSNFPGLNTGELFF	TGTGCCAGCAGCAACTTCCCGGGACTTAACACCGGGGAGCTGTTTTTT	-	-	TRBV5-6	TRBJ2-2
CASSVAWDTGELFF	TGTGCCAGCAGCGTAGCGTGGGACACCGGGGAGCTGTTTTTT	-	-	TRBV9	TRBJ2-2